This is a list of T cell receptor beta chains from one sample in a study of blood T cell repertoires in COVID-19. Repertoires were generated with immunoSEQ multiplex PCR, while TCRdb's copy carries only in-frame clones and drops some. The table has about 160,000 clones, 79% seen once. The source material was peripheral blood. The receptors derive from an older woman with COVID-19, enrolled during active disease. Both conserved end residues are part of each CDR3. Each record gives: V gene, J gene, CDR3 protein.

TRBV5-1	TRBJ2-2	CASSPQTSGGASTGELFF
TRBV29-1	TRBJ1-1	CSVGGTGGTEAFF
TRBV7-3	TRBJ2-2	CASSLRLNHRNTGELFF
TRBV28	TRBJ1-6	CASSLWGGRSSYNSPLHF
TRBV9	TRBJ2-5	CASSVEGGQGAFGEETQYF
TRBV6-2/TRBV6-3	TRBJ2-1	CASGRRGGLYNEQFF
TRBV7-2	TRBJ1-5	CASSLRGSGNQPQHF
TRBV7-2	TRBJ1-6	CASSLSRTGGSSPLHF
TRBV5-4	TRBJ2-2	CASSPDSSTGELFF
TRBV10-3	TRBJ1-2	CAIRIQGVNYGYTF
TRBV6-2/TRBV6-3	TRBJ2-7	CASSSTSLGAIYEQYF
TRBV7-9	TRBJ2-7	CASSLDFGQGSYEQYF
TRBV5-1	TRBJ2-3	CASSTTTDTQYF
TRBV27	TRBJ2-1	CASRRGADNEQFF
TRBV6-5	TRBJ2-2	CASGSFGGTGELFF
TRBV4-2	TRBJ1-4	CASRLTEQPNEKLFF